This T cell receptor beta chain was documented in a study of blood T cell repertoires in COVID-19. About the research overall: Italy, Spain and the United States were the sources of the convalescent and acute COVID-19 samples. T cells, B-cell-depleted T cells, or PBMCs supplied cDNA or gDNA.

In this sample, this clone turned up once. CDR1 is SGHDT and CDR2 is YYEEEE in the germline V gene. This CDR3 is built from 16 residues. The trim removed 3 bases at V and 0 bases at J, leaving 8 bases unmatched. The authors' processing: Reference gene primer amplification yielded estimated nucleated cell counts. Only in-frame clones appear in the TCRdb table, and some are missing; sequencing was by immunoSEQ multiplex PCR. V, J and clone size were drawn from that table, and D and trimming were deduced from the DNA. Of approximately 200,000 clones in the sample, about 90% are singletons; the top ten hold about 1.9%.

This chain uses TRBV5-6 with TRBJ2-7; 8 bases agree with TRBD1. The source material was peripheral blood. This clonotype was obtained from a man aged 35-49 years with active or convalescent COVID-19. The CDR3 loop reads CASSSPNRGVSYEQYF. The DNA of the CDR3 is TGTGCCAGCAGCTCGCCAAACAGGGGGGTCTCCTACGAGCAGTACTTC.